Below, 5 T cell receptor beta chains from the same sample are listed, as sequenced in a study of T cells in Graves' hyperthyroidism and ophthalmopathy. Amplified regions were TCR beta CDR3 sequences from RNA transcripts. The TCR CDR3 first-round RT-PCR relied on the HTBI primer set. TCRdb passed the multiplex PCR reads through MiXCR, listing each CDR3 protein once. The sample gives some 400,000 distinct CDR3 sequences, approximately 15% of which show up once; approximately 11% is in the top ten. The material sequenced was blood. The receptors were gathered from a woman aged 55-75 years with Graves' hyperthyroidism.

The V gene is TRBV5-1, the J gene TRBJ2-3; a possible D gene is TRBD1 (6 bases). There are 15 residues in the CDR3. V was cut by 4 bases and J by 7 bases, with 19 bases left in between. Per germline, CDR1 SGHRS and CDR2 YFSETQ. CDR3 in DNA: TGCGCCAGCAGCCGGGAACAGGGAACTGGTTATACGCAGTATTTT. Its protein product is CASSREQGTGYTQYF.

This clonotype was counted ten times or more. This chain connects TRBV28 to TRBJ2-1; D not certain. The CDR3 length is 16 residues. Germline CDR1 MDHEN, CDR2 SYDVKM. V was shortened by 5 bases and J by 4 bases, with 18 bases between the two germline ends. CDR3 protein: CASSPMIFTRYNEQFF. The CDR3 region has the DNA TGTGCCAGCAGTCCTATGATTTTCACTCGGTACAATGAGCAGTTCTTC.

With regard to this clonotype: Germline is not matched at one junction end, which may reflect a read error. V is TRBV4-1 and J is TRBJ2-5, with 8 bases identical to TRBD1. CDR1 and CDR2 from the germline V gene are MGHRA and YSYEKL. CDR3 size: 15 residues. The CDR3 reads CASGQVTGGQETQYF. The CDR3 DNA reads TGCGCCAGCGGCCAAGTTACAGGGGGACAAGAGACCCAGTACTTC.

V is TRBV5-5 and J is TRBJ2-7; possibly TRBD2 for D (6 bases). This CDR3 comprises 11 residues. Trimming took 7 bases from V and 5 from J, leaving 10 bases between them. The germline V gene has CDR1 SGHKS and CDR2 YYEKEE (reference sequence). CDR3 in amino acids: CASSIADEQYF. The CDR3 bases are TGTGCCAGCTCCATAGCGGACGAGCAGTACTTC.

This clonotype was observed a few times. The J gene is TRBJ2-5, the V gene TRBV7-9, with D unclear. Looked up from germline, CDR1 is SEHNR and CDR2 is FQNEAQ (reference sequence). The germline V and J ends were trimmed by 1 base and 7 bases, with 7 bases remaining between them. This CDR3 has 12 residues. In nucleotides, the CDR3 is TGTGCCAGCAGCTTAGATGACGGGACCCAGTACTTC. Its translation: CASSLDDGTQYF.